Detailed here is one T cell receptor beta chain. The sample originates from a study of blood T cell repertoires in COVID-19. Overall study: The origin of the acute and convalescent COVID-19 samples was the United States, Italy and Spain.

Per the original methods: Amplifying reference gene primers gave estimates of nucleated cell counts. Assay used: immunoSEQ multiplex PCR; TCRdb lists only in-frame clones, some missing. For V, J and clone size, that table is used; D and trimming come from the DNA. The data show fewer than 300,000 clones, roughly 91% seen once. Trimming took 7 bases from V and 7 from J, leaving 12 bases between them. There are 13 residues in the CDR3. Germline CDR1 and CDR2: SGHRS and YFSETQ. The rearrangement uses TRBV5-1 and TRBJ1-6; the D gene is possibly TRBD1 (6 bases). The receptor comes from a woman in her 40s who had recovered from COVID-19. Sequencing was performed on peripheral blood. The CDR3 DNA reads TGCGCCAGCGCGGGGGGGCCCAATTCACCCCTCCACTTT. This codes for CASAGGPNSPLHF.